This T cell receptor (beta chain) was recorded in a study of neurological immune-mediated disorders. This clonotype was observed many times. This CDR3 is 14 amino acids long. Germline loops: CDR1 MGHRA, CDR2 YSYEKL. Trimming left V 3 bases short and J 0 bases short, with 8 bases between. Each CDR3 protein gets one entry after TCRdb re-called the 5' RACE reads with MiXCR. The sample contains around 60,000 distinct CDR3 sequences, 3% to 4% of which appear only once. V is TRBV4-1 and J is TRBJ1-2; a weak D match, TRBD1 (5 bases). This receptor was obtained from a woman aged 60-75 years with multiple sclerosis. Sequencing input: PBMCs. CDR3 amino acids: CASSHPTANYGYTF. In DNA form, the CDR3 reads TGCGCCAGCAGCCACCCGACAGCTAACTATGGCTACACCTTC.